This T cell receptor (beta chain) was retrieved from a study of T cell changes during pregnancy in multiple sclerosis. Only in-frame clones appear in the TCRdb table, and some are missing; sequencing was by immunoSEQ multiplex PCR. The table shows about 120,000 clones, with under 95% occurring only once. Between the trimmed V and J ends, which lost 10 bases and 1 base, there was a span of 17 bases. The CDR3 is 14 amino acids. From germline, CDR1 is ENHRY and CDR2 SYGVKD. This rearrangement joins TRBV10-3 to TRBJ2-7, with D perhaps matching TRBD2 (6 bases). The sequenced sample was peripheral blood, obtained before pregnancy. The origin of this receptor is a female donor with multiple sclerosis, enrolled in a pregnancy study. The CDR3 sequence: CATQGSGDSYEQYF. The CDR3 region has the DNA TGTGCCACACAAGGGTCGGGGGATTCCTACGAGCAGTACTTC.